This T cell receptor (beta chain) comes out of a study of blood T cell repertoires in COVID-19. Study information: Sites across the United States, Italy and Spain contributed samples from acute and convalescent COVID-19.

The CDR3 consists of 15 residues. V trimming: 7 bases; J trimming: 6 bases; junction bases outside the gene matches: 8. In germline, CDR1 is LGHDT, CDR2 YNNKEL (reference sequence). This clone occurred once. Per the original methods: Quantification of nucleated cells was approximated via reference gene primer amplification. Produced via immunoSEQ multiplex PCR; TCRdb's table is partial and in-frame only. V and J calls and clone size come straight from that table; D and trimming were deduced from the DNA. Here the sample spans more than 100,000 clones, 78% being singletons. The chain links TRBV3-1 (or the pseudogene TRBV3-2) to TRBJ2-1; 11 positions agree with TRBD1. Sequences were obtained from peripheral blood. The TCR sequence derives from a man between 65 and 85 years old with acute or convalescent COVID-19. The CDR3 reads CASTQYGTGGNEQFF. CDR3 in DNA: TGTGCCAGCACCCAGTACGGGACAGGGGGCAATGAGCAGTTCTTC.